Listed below are T cell receptor beta chains from one sample, sequenced in a study of T-cell memory formation after mild COVID-19. One entry per CDR3 protein, called by TCRdb with MiXCR from the 5' RACE reads. The sample contains about 340,000 distinct CDR3 sequences, roughly 14% of which appear only once. Sample: PBMCs or a T cell subset sorted from them (not recorded which). The receptors were sampled from a young man who had mild COVID-19 (a few samples of this study predate the infection). Cell type and time point are not known. Each CDR3 is given with its conserved first and last residue. A D gene is named only where the DNA matches it firmly. Clone size is not always given. Where it is, it says once, few, many or a class for expanded clones.

.,TRBJ2-6,TRBV5-1,.,CASSLGVKTGANVLTF,TGCGCCAGCAGCTTGGGAGTAAAAACTGGGGCCAACGTCCTGACTTTC
.,TRBJ1-5,TRBV27,.,CASSLWTPFRNQPQHF,TGTGCCAGCAGTTTATGGACCCCATTCCGGAATCAGCCCCAGCATTTT
.,TRBJ2-1,TRBV2,once,CASSADPPAGNNEQFF,TGTGCCAGCAGCGCCGACCCCCCCGCCGGGAACAATGAGCAGTTCTTC
.,TRBJ2-2,TRBV9,.,CASSVRSAAPSVTNTGELFF,TGTGCCAGCAGCGTAAGATCGGCAGCTCCCTCCGTTACGAACACCGGGGAGCTGTTTTTT
.,TRBJ2-5,TRBV29-1,.,CSVEKDFKETQYF,TGCAGCGTTGAAAAGGACTTTAAAGAGACCCAGTACTTC
TRBD1,TRBJ1-2,TRBV6-5,.,CASSFLGQLANYGYTF,TGTGCCAGCAGTTTCCTGGGACAGTTAGCTAACTATGGCTACACCTTC
.,TRBJ2-7,TRBV4-1,few,CASSPPSRQYEQYF,TGCGCCAGCAGCCCCCCCTCGAGGCAGTACGAGCAGTACTTC
.,TRBJ1-5,TRBV7-8,few,CASSHGRFNQPQHF,TGTGCCAGCAGCCACGGACGGTTCAATCAGCCCCAGCATTTT
.,TRBJ1-4,TRBV24-1,.,CATRKIHAPRTEKLFF,TGTGCCACCAGGAAGATCCACGCTCCCCGGACTGAAAAACTGTTTTTT
.,TRBJ2-5,TRBV12-3/TRBV12-4,.,CASSLARRDETQYF,TGTGCCAGCAGTTTAGCGCGCAGGGATGAGACCCAGTACTTC
.,TRBJ2-6,TRBV14,.,CASGTGANVLTF,TGTGCCAGCGGTACTGGGGCCAACGTCCTGACTTTC
.,TRBJ2-5,TRBV7-2,few,CASSLGSTETQYF,TGTGCCAGCAGCTTAGGTAGTACTGAGACCCAGTACTTC
.,TRBJ2-3,TRBV5-1,few,CASSLRGRPDTQYF,TGCGCCAGCAGCTTGAGGGGACGCCCAGATACGCAGTATTTT
.,TRBJ1-1,TRBV20-1,.,CSAQRTGFTEAFF,TGCAGTGCTCAACGAACGGGGTTCACTGAAGCTTTCTTT
TRBD1,TRBJ1-1,TRBV20-1,few,CSARDHRGRWTEAFF,TGCAGTGCTAGAGATCACAGGGGGAGGTGGACTGAAGCTTTCTTT
.,TRBJ1-5,TRBV6-2/TRBV6-3,.,CASSLPQGSNQPQHF,TGTGCCAGCAGCTTACCCCAAGGGAGCAATCAGCCCCAGCATTTT
.,TRBJ1-1,TRBV2,.,CASKIEENTEAFF,TGTGCCAGCAAAATCGAGGAAAACACTGAAGCTTTCTTT
.,TRBJ1-4,TRBV7-2,many,CASSSAGRGVATNEKLFF,TGTGCCAGCAGCTCAGCCGGGAGGGGAGTGGCAACTAATGAAAAACTGTTTTTT
.,TRBJ1-5,TRBV4-3,.,CASSQDFFSNQPQHF,TGCGCCAGCAGCCAAGATTTTTTTAGCAATCAGCCCCAGCATTTT
.,TRBJ1-1,TRBV7-9,once,CASRQENTEAFF,TGTGCCAGCAGACAGGAGAACACTGAAGCTTTCTTT
.,TRBJ2-1,TRBV27,.,CASSAGRGTYNNEQFF,TGTGCCAGCAGCGCCGGGCGGGGGACATATAACAATGAGCAGTTCTTC
.,TRBJ1-2,TRBV19,.,CASSTRRSYGYTF,TGTGCCAGTAGTACCAGACGGTCCTATGGCTACACCTTC
TRBD2,TRBJ2-5,TRBV20-1,.,CSARVTAGGETQYF,TGCAGTGCTAGAGTAACAGCGGGGGGTGAGACCCAGTACTTC
.,TRBJ1-5,TRBV5-4,few,CASSLPGSGQPQHF,TGTGCCAGCAGCTTGCCAGGGTCGGGCCAGCCCCAGCATTTT
.,TRBJ1-4,TRBV5-1,.,CASSLLGGKLFF,TGCGCCAGCAGCTTACTTGGAGGGAAACTGTTTTTT
.,TRBJ2-3,TRBV5-1,few,CASQTTGGQIDTQYF,TGCGCCAGCCAGACTACGGGGGGCCAGATAGATACGCAGTATTTT
.,TRBJ2-6,TRBV3-1,few,CASSQRSFETNVLTF,TGTGCCAGCAGCCAAAGGAGTTTTGAGACCAACGTCCTGACTTTC
.,TRBJ1-1,TRBV19,.,CASRDPLGTEAFF,TGTGCCAGTAGGGACCCACTTGGGACTGAAGCTTTCTTT
TRBD2,TRBJ2-1,TRBV20-1,many,CSAREVGGGYYNEQFF,TGCAGTGCTAGAGAAGTTGGCGGGGGGTACTACAATGAGCAGTTCTTC
.,TRBJ2-1,TRBV4-3,.,CASSQEAPDNEQFF,TGCGCCAGCAGCCAAGAGGCCCCTGACAATGAGCAGTTCTTC
TRBD1,TRBJ2-1,TRBV20-1,.,CSTQGVSYNEQFF,TGCAGTACACAGGGGGTATCCTACAATGAGCAGTTCTTC
.,TRBJ2-2,TRBV6-5,few,CASISGITGELFF,TGTGCCAGCATCTCAGGGATTACCGGGGAGCTGTTTTTT
.,TRBJ1-1,TRBV5-6,few,CASSLIGTEAFF,TGTGCCAGCAGCTTGATAGGGACTGAAGCTTTCTTT
.,TRBJ1-3,TRBV12-3/TRBV12-4,.,CATGGDTIYF,TGTGCCACCGGGGGGGACACCATATATTTT
.,TRBJ2-1,TRBV7-2,.,CASSLAKPWATEQFF,TGTGCCAGCAGCTTAGCGAAGCCCTGGGCCACCGAACAGTTCTTC
.,TRBJ2-5,TRBV7-2,.,CASSLNLAGETQYF,TGTGCCAGCAGCTTAAATCTGGCGGGGGAGACCCAGTACTTC
TRBD2,TRBJ2-3,TRBV6-5,.,CASRSSGGRTDTQYF,TGTGCCAGCAGGTCTAGCGGGGGACGCACAGATACGCAGTATTTT
.,TRBJ2-7,TRBV5-6,few,CASSGYQIGEQYF,TGTGCCAGCAGCGGGTACCAAATCGGGGAGCAGTACTTC
TRBD1,TRBJ2-4,TRBV28,.,CASRTHDRGPSKNIQYF,TGTGCCAGCAGAACGCATGACAGGGGACCCTCCAAAAACATTCAGTACTTC
.,TRBJ2-7,TRBV28,few,CASSQKGYEQYF,TGTGCCAGCAGCCAAAAGGGCTACGAGCAGTACTTC
.,TRBJ2-2,TRBV9,few,CASSPGASRGSGELFF,TGTGCCAGCAGCCCGGGGGCTAGTCGGGGTTCCGGGGAGCTGTTTTTT
.,TRBJ1-2,TRBV20-1,few,CSAKNRLGNYGYTF,TGCAGTGCAAAAAACAGGTTGGGGAACTATGGCTACACCTTC
TRBD1,TRBJ2-4,TRBV2,many,CASSERTGFKNIQYF,TGTGCCAGCAGTGAGCGGACAGGGTTCAAAAACATTCAGTACTTC
.,TRBJ2-3,TRBV7-2,.,CASSFQVPDTQYF,TGTGCCAGCAGCTTTCAGGTCCCTGATACGCAGTATTTT
TRBD1,TRBJ1-4,TRBV5-1,many,CASSLGQGSEKLFF,TGCGCCAGCAGCTTGGGACAGGGGAGTGAAAAACTGTTTTTT
.,TRBJ2-4,TRBV5-1,few,CASSQQDQRNIQYF,TGCGCCAGCAGCCAGCAGGATCAGCGTAACATTCAGTACTTC
TRBD2,TRBJ2-1,TRBV12-3/TRBV12-4,many,CASKLSGGGSYNEQFF,TGTGCCAGCAAACTTAGCGGGGGGGGCTCCTACAATGAGCAGTTCTTC
.,TRBJ2-5,TRBV3-1,few,CASSLRPGSGEQETQYF,TGTGCCAGCAGCCTAAGGCCGGGGAGCGGAGAACAAGAGACCCAGTACTTC
.,TRBJ2-3,TRBV6-2/TRBV6-3,.,CASSYEFLGADTQYF,TGTGCCAGCAGTTACGAATTTTTGGGGGCAGATACGCAGTATTTT
.,TRBJ2-3,TRBV18,few,CASSPVQRASTDTQYF,TGTGCCAGCTCACCAGTACAGAGAGCTAGCACAGATACGCAGTATTTT
TRBD1,TRBJ2-5,TRBV10-2,.,CASAPGQSKETQYF,TGCGCCAGTGCACCGGGACAGTCAAAAGAGACCCAGTACTTC
.,TRBJ1-2,TRBV12-3/TRBV12-4,many,CASSIMGGYTF,TGTGCCAGCAGCATCATGGGTGGCTACACCTTC